Shown below are 8 T cell receptor beta chains from a single sample sequenced in a study of radiation and T cells in renal cell carcinoma (dated by TCRdb to the early 2020s). The library was prepared using the immunoSEQ multiplex PCR assay. What TCRdb holds here is the immuneACCESS table cut down to in-frame rearrangements. Part of the clones is not present; checked against another copy, under half of the missing clones reflect an unresolved V gene, and the others are unexplained. The sample yields roughly 100,000 clones; around 88% were counted once. The top ten hold 7.5% to 8.5% of the sample. The sample's time point label is to be understood as: baseline pretreatment blood. This sample's treatment or condition label indicates: 15 Gy SBRT to primary tumor, nephrectomy 4 weeks later. This specimen was blood, taken from a patient whose treatment included radiotherapy and nephrectomy. The receptors were sampled from a man aged 50 to 59 with renal cell carcinoma.

This sequence joins TRBV7-2 and TRBJ2-5; D is unresolved. This CDR3 is 14 amino acids long. Trimming removed 2 bases at V and 2 bases at J, with 9 bases between. Germline lookup yields CDR1 SGHTA and CDR2 FQGNSA. Here the CDR3 reads CASSLTWQQETQYF. The CDR3 DNA reads as TGTGCCAGCAGCTTAACATGGCAGCAAGAGACCCAGTACTTC.

The V gene is TRBV2, the J gene TRBJ1-4, with D maybe TRBD1 (6 bases). The CDR3 spans 13 residues. Germline assignment: CDR1 SNHLY and CDR2 FYNNEI. V was shortened by 6 bases and J by 8 bases, with 13 bases between the two germline ends. The CDR3 region has the DNA TGTGCCAGCAGGTTGGGGGCTGGGGAAAAACTGTTTTTT. Translating gives CASRLGAGEKLFF. Combining the CDR3 with reference TRBV2 and TRBJ1-4 gives the whole variable domain EPEVTQTPSHQVTQMGQEVILRCVPISNHLYFYWYRQILGQKVEFLVSFYNNEISEKSEIFDDQFSVERPDGSNFTLKIRSTKLEDSAMYFCASRLGAGEKLFFGSGTQLSVL.

The gene calls are TRBV29-1 and TRBJ2-7; weak D call: TRBD2 (7 bases). V shed 0 bases and J shed 5 bases, with 14 bases lying between them. CDR3 length equals 14 residues. Germline V gene sequence: CDR1 SQVTM, CDR2 ANQGSEA. CDR3 in amino acids: CSVEDLRGGDEQYF. The CDR3, as DNA: TGCAGCGTTGAAGATCTGAGGGGGGGCGACGAGCAGTACTTC.

This clone was detected only a few times. The chain carries TRBV2 and TRBJ1-2; TRBD1 matches at 7 bases. V lost 8 bases to trimming and J lost 8 bases; unmatched junction nucleotides: 8. Germline V lookup: CDR1 SNHLY, CDR2 FYNNEI. This CDR3 has 12 amino acids. CDR3 sequence: CASVTGEEGYTF. The CDR3, as DNA: TGTGCCAGCGTCACAGGGGAGGAGGGCTACACCTTC. Filled out from reference TRBV2 and TRBJ1-2, the complete variable domain reads EPEVTQTPSHQVTQMGQEVILRCVPISNHLYFYWYRQILGQKVEFLVSFYNNEISEKSEIFDDQFSVERPDGSNFTLKIRSTKLEDSAMYFCASVTGEEGYTFGSGTRLTVV.

The V gene is TRBV7-6, the J gene TRBJ2-7, with D hard to call. This CDR3 contains 13 residues. CDR1 is SGHVS and CDR2 is FNYEAQ in the germline V gene. V lost 1 base and J 8 bases, leaving 12 bases between the germline ends. This CDR3 is CASSLGAARQQYF. The DNA for the CDR3 is TGTGCCAGCAGCTTAGGGGCTGCCAGGCAGCAGTACTTC.

This clone was found once. V is TRBV6-5 and J is TRBJ1-6, with D maybe TRBD1 (5 bases). There are 16 residues in the CDR3. V was cut by 0 bases and J by 6 bases, with 12 bases left in between. CDR1 and CDR2 from the germline V gene are MNHEY and SVGAGI. This CDR3 reads CASSYSGVWGNSPLHF. The DNA of the CDR3 is TGTGCCAGCAGTTACTCAGGGGTTTGGGGTAATTCACCCCTCCACTTT.

This clone came up once. The V gene is TRBV19, the J gene TRBJ2-1; no definite D call. The germline V gene encodes CDR1 LNHDA and CDR2 SQIVND (reference sequence). The V gene lost 6 bases and the J gene lost 7 bases, with 16 bases spanning the gap. The CDR3 has 14 amino acids. CDR3 residues: CASRRQYRGNEQFF. The CDR3 coding sequence is TGTGCCAGTAGAAGGCAGTACAGAGGAAATGAGCAGTTCTTC.

CDR3 DNA: TGTGCCAGCAGTTACGAAGGGGGCAGACTGACCTACGAGCAGTACTTC. As protein: CASSYEGGRLTYEQYF. V usage is TRBV6-5 and J usage is TRBJ2-7; TRBD1 matches at 7 bases. CDR3 length: 16 residues. Trimming removed 2 bases from V and 2 bases from J; junction bases left unmatched: 9. Germline CDR1 MNHEY, CDR2 SVGAGI.